These T cell receptor beta chains were read from a single sample in a study of shared clonotypes between healthy human individuals. Profiling relied on immunoSEQ multiplex PCR, and the TCRdb table lists in-frame clones only, not all of them. The table shows 2 million to 2.5 million clones, with about 92% occurring only once. Sequencing was performed on naive CD4+ T cells from PBMCs. Source of these receptors: a man between 18 and 35 years old in good health. Some clones in this sample may be carry-over from other donors' samples. Each CDR3 is given with its conserved first and last residue. D genes are given only for firm matches. The listing skips clone size in some rows; elsewhere it reads once, few, many or a size class.

clone_size: -; j_call: TRBJ2-1; d_call: -; v_call: TRBV29-1; cdr3_aa: CSANRQYEQFF; cdr3_nt: TGCAGCGCCAATCGGCAGTATGAGCAGTTCTTC
clone_size: -; j_call: TRBJ2-1; d_call: -; v_call: TRBV19; cdr3_aa: CASSPSRGRGDDNEQFF; cdr3_nt: TGTGCCAGTAGCCCATCTAGGGGGCGGGGCGACGACAATGAGCAGTTCTTC
clone_size: -; j_call: TRBJ2-7; d_call: TRBD2; v_call: TRBV5-8; cdr3_aa: CASSLLAGRHEQYF; cdr3_nt: TGTGCCAGCAGCTTACTAGCGGGGAGGCACGAGCAGTACTTC
clone_size: -; j_call: TRBJ2-5; d_call: -; v_call: TRBV2; cdr3_aa: CASSEKILTSRQETQYF; cdr3_nt: TGTGCCAGCAGTGAAAAGATCTTGACCTCTCGACAAGAGACCCAGTACTTC
clone_size: -; j_call: TRBJ1-2; d_call: -; v_call: TRBV27; cdr3_aa: CASSLSLGGAYGYTF; cdr3_nt: TGTGCCAGCAGTTTATCGTTAGGGGGAGCCTATGGCTACACCTTC
clone_size: once; j_call: TRBJ2-1; d_call: -; v_call: TRBV29-1; cdr3_aa: CSVQYNEQFF; cdr3_nt: TGCAGCGTACAGTACAATGAGCAGTTCTTC
clone_size: -; j_call: TRBJ1-4; d_call: TRBD1; v_call: TRBV5-4; cdr3_aa: CASSEAKQGAGEKLFF; cdr3_nt: TGTGCCAGCAGCGAAGCAAAACAGGGGGCAGGGGAAAAACTGTTTTTT
clone_size: -; j_call: TRBJ2-5; d_call: -; v_call: TRBV5-1; cdr3_aa: CASSLVWGQETQYF; cdr3_nt: TGCGCCAGCAGCTTAGTTTGGGGACAAGAGACCCAGTACTTC
clone_size: -; j_call: TRBJ1-5; d_call: -; v_call: TRBV5-5; cdr3_aa: CASSFEGGDQPQHF; cdr3_nt: TGTGCCAGCAGCTTCGAAGGGGGTGATCAGCCCCAGCATTTT
clone_size: -; j_call: TRBJ2-7; d_call: TRBD1; v_call: TRBV9; cdr3_aa: CASSGQGPGYEQYF; cdr3_nt: TGTGCCAGCAGCGGACAGGGCCCAGGCTACGAGCAGTACTTC
clone_size: -; j_call: TRBJ2-3; d_call: TRBD2; v_call: TRBV7-9; cdr3_aa: CASSLAAGDTDTQYF; cdr3_nt: TGTGCCAGCAGCTTAGCGGCGGGGGACACAGATACGCAGTATTTT
clone_size: -; j_call: TRBJ2-1; d_call: TRBD1; v_call: TRBV10-3; cdr3_aa: CAIREHLADRGKNEQFF; cdr3_nt: TGTGCCATCAGAGAACATCTAGCAGACAGGGGTAAGAATGAGCAGTTCTTC
clone_size: -; j_call: TRBJ2-3; d_call: TRBD2; v_call: TRBV6-5; cdr3_aa: CASSYLAGSGADTQYF; cdr3_nt: TGTGCCAGCAGTTATCTAGCGGGGAGCGGGGCAGATACGCAGTATTTT
clone_size: -; j_call: TRBJ2-4; d_call: -; v_call: TRBV7-2; cdr3_aa: CASSLGPLVAKNIQYF; cdr3_nt: TGTGCCAGCAGCTTAGGTCCTTTAGTAGCCAAAAACATTCAGTACTTC
clone_size: -; j_call: TRBJ2-7; d_call: TRBD1; v_call: TRBV28; cdr3_aa: CAAQFGTESTKQYF; cdr3_nt: TGTGCCGCGCAATTTGGGACAGAGAGTACCAAGCAGTACTTC
clone_size: -; j_call: TRBJ2-7; d_call: TRBD2; v_call: TRBV5-1; cdr3_aa: CASSVGLAGGYEQYF; cdr3_nt: TGCGCCAGCAGCGTGGGACTAGCGGGAGGTTACGAGCAGTACTTC
clone_size: -; j_call: TRBJ2-2; d_call: TRBD2; v_call: TRBV5-4; cdr3_aa: CASNTRLAGLTGELFF; cdr3_nt: TGTGCCAGCAACACCAGACTAGCGGGTCTGACCGGGGAGCTGTTTTTT
clone_size: -; j_call: TRBJ2-3; d_call: TRBD1; v_call: TRBV5-1; cdr3_aa: CASSLDRGYSTDTQYF; cdr3_nt: TGCGCCAGCAGCTTAGACAGGGGATATAGCACAGATACGCAGTATTTT
clone_size: -; j_call: TRBJ2-1; d_call: TRBD2; v_call: TRBV5-1; cdr3_aa: CASSLATSGTYNEQFF; cdr3_nt: TGCGCCAGCAGCTTGGCGACTAGCGGAACCTACAATGAGCAGTTCTTC
clone_size: -; j_call: TRBJ1-5; d_call: -; v_call: TRBV6-5; cdr3_aa: CASSRTGNQPQHF; cdr3_nt: TGTGCCAGCAGCAGAACGGGCAATCAGCCCCAGCATTTT
clone_size: -; j_call: TRBJ2-1; d_call: TRBD2; v_call: TRBV5-4; cdr3_aa: CASSRLAGGPGEQFF; cdr3_nt: TGTGCCAGCAGCCGACTAGCGGGAGGGCCCGGTGAGCAGTTCTTC
clone_size: -; j_call: TRBJ2-4; d_call: -; v_call: TRBV4-2; cdr3_aa: CASSQVARLVAKNIQYF; cdr3_nt: TGTGCCAGCAGCCAAGTGGCTCGCTTAGTAGCCAAAAACATTCAGTACTTC
clone_size: -; j_call: TRBJ1-2; d_call: -; v_call: TRBV28; cdr3_aa: CASSQLNYGYTF; cdr3_nt: TGTGCCAGCAGCCAGTTAAACTATGGCTACACCTTC
clone_size: -; j_call: TRBJ2-2; d_call: TRBD1; v_call: TRBV11-3; cdr3_aa: CASSLSGQGIGELFF; cdr3_nt: TGTGCCAGCAGCCTCTCGGGACAGGGGATCGGGGAGCTGTTTTTT
clone_size: -; j_call: TRBJ2-1; d_call: TRBD2; v_call: TRBV4-3; cdr3_aa: CASSQFGGASGSSYNEQFF; cdr3_nt: TGCGCCAGCAGCCAATTTGGAGGGGCTAGCGGGAGCTCCTACAATGAGCAGTTCTTC
clone_size: -; j_call: TRBJ2-3; d_call: -; v_call: TRBV7-3; cdr3_aa: CASSKDQGVDTQYF; cdr3_nt: TGTGCCAGCAGCAAGGACCAGGGAGTGGATACGCAGTATTTT
clone_size: once; j_call: TRBJ2-3; d_call: -; v_call: TRBV14; cdr3_aa: CASNQGGVADTQYF; cdr3_nt: TGTGCCAGCAACCAAGGGGGAGTGGCAGATACGCAGTATTTT
clone_size: -; j_call: TRBJ1-1; d_call: -; v_call: TRBV21-1; cdr3_aa: CASSKAEGSMSEAFF; cdr3_nt: TGTGCCAGCAGCAAAGCGGAGGGTAGTATGTCTGAAGCTTTCTTT
clone_size: -; j_call: TRBJ1-1; d_call: -; v_call: TRBV18; cdr3_aa: CASSRGSQVLDTEAFF; cdr3_nt: TGTGCCAGCTCACGAGGAAGTCAGGTTCTAGACACTGAAGCTTTCTTT
clone_size: -; j_call: TRBJ2-1; d_call: TRBD2; v_call: TRBV9; cdr3_aa: CASSVLLAGGYNEQFF; cdr3_nt: TGTGCCAGCAGCGTATTATTAGCGGGAGGATACAATGAGCAGTTCTTC
clone_size: -; j_call: TRBJ2-5; d_call: -; v_call: TRBV19; cdr3_aa: CASSTTVEETQYF; cdr3_nt: TGTGCCAGTAGTACGACAGTCGAAGAGACCCAGTACTTC
clone_size: -; j_call: TRBJ2-1; d_call: TRBD2; v_call: TRBV5-4; cdr3_aa: CASSYLSGVGSNEQFF; cdr3_nt: TGTGCCAGCAGTTACCTTAGCGGGGTCGGGTCCAATGAGCAGTTCTTC
clone_size: few; j_call: TRBJ1-5; d_call: TRBD1; v_call: TRBV11-2; cdr3_aa: CASSWDRGNQPQHF; cdr3_nt: TGTGCCAGCAGCTGGGACAGGGGTAATCAGCCCCAGCATTTT
clone_size: -; j_call: TRBJ2-2; d_call: -; v_call: TRBV7-9; cdr3_aa: CASRGVGAAGELFF; cdr3_nt: TGTGCCAGCAGAGGGGTGGGCGCGGCCGGGGAGCTGTTTTTT
clone_size: -; j_call: TRBJ1-1; d_call: -; v_call: TRBV11-2; cdr3_aa: CASSHSAGHMNTEAFF; cdr3_nt: TGTGCCAGCAGCCACTCAGCAGGCCACATGAACACTGAAGCTTTCTTT
clone_size: once; j_call: TRBJ2-7; d_call: TRBD2; v_call: TRBV5-4; cdr3_aa: CASRAGLAGGVYEQYF; cdr3_nt: TGTGCCAGCAGGGCCGGACTAGCGGGGGGGGTCTACGAGCAGTACTTC
clone_size: -; j_call: TRBJ1-2; d_call: -; v_call: TRBV7-8; cdr3_aa: CASSFRDGDSGYTF; cdr3_nt: TGTGCCAGCAGCTTCCGGGACGGGGATAGTGGCTACACCTTC
clone_size: -; j_call: TRBJ1-5; d_call: TRBD1; v_call: TRBV7-8; cdr3_aa: CASGPDRGHQPQHF; cdr3_nt: TGTGCCAGCGGACCAGACAGGGGGCACCAGCCCCAGCATTTT
clone_size: -; j_call: TRBJ2-2; d_call: -; v_call: TRBV4-1; cdr3_aa: CASSFPGKGTGELFF; cdr3_nt: TGCGCCAGCAGCTTCCCCGGGAAGGGAACCGGGGAGCTGTTTTTT
clone_size: -; j_call: TRBJ2-3; d_call: -; v_call: TRBV27; cdr3_aa: CASSPQLRWVGTDTQYF; cdr3_nt: TGTGCCAGCAGTCCTCAACTTAGATGGGTCGGCACAGATACGCAGTATTTT
clone_size: -; j_call: TRBJ1-1; d_call: -; v_call: TRBV28; cdr3_aa: CASIRGGRSLGVAEAFF; cdr3_nt: TGTGCCAGCATTAGGGGAGGACGGAGTCTCGGGGTGGCTGAAGCTTTCTTT
clone_size: -; j_call: TRBJ1-2; d_call: -; v_call: TRBV28; cdr3_aa: CASSLMAGYTF; cdr3_nt: TGTGCCAGCAGTTTAATGGCTGGCTACACCTTC
clone_size: -; j_call: TRBJ2-5; d_call: TRBD2; v_call: TRBV6-5; cdr3_aa: CASTRGGSGTQYF; cdr3_nt: TGTGCCAGCACTCGGGGGGGCAGTGGGACCCAGTACTTC
clone_size: -; j_call: TRBJ2-2; d_call: TRBD1; v_call: TRBV5-1; cdr3_aa: CASSPGTANTGELFF; cdr3_nt: TGCGCCAGCAGTCCCGGGACAGCGAACACCGGGGAGCTGTTTTTT
clone_size: -; j_call: TRBJ2-2; d_call: -; v_call: TRBV6-5; cdr3_aa: CASSREGLNTGELFF; cdr3_nt: TGTGCCAGCAGTCGTGAAGGACTTAACACCGGGGAGCTGTTTTTT